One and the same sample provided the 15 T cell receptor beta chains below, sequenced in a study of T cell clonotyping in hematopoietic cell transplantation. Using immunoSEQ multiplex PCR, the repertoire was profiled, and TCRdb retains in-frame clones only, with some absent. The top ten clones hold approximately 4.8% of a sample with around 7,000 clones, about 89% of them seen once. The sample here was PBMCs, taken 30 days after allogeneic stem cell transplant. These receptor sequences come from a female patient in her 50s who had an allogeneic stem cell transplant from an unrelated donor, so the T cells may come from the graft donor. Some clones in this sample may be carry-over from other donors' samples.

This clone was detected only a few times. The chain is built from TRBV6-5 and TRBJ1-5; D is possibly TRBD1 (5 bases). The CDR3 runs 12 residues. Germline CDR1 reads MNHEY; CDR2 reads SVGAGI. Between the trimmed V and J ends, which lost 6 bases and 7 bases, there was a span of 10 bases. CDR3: CASRARGQPQHF. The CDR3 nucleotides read TGTGCCAGCAGGGCCCGGGGGCAGCCCCAGCATTTT.

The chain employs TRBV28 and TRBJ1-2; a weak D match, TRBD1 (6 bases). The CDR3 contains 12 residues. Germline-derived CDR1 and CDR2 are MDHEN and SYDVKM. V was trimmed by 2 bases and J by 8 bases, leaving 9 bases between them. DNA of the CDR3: TGTGCCAGCAGTTTAACAGGGAGCGGCTACACCTTC. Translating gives CASSLTGSGYTF.

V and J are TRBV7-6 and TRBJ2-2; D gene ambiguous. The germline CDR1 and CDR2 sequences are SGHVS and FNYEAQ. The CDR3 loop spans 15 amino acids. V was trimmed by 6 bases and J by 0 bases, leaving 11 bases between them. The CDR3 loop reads CASRAGFTNTGELFF. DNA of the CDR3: TGTGCCAGCAGGGCAGGTTTTACGAACACCGGGGAGCTGTTTTTT.

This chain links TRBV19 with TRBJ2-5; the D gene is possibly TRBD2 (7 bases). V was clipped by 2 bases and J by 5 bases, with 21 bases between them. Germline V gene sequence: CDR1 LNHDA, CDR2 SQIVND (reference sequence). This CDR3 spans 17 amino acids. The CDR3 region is CASSISPRGGVRETQYF. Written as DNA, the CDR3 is TGTGCCAGTAGTATATCTCCCAGGGGAGGGGTGAGGGAGACCCAGTACTTC.

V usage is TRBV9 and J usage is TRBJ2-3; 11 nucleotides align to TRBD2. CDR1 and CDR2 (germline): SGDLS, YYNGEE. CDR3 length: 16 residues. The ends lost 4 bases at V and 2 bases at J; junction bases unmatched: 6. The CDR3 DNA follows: TGTGCCAGCAGCTTCGGGACTAGCGGATACACAGATACGCAGTATTTT. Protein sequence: CASSFGTSGYTDTQYF.

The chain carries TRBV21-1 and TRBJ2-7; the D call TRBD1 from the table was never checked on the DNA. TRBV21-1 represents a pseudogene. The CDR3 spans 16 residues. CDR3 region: CASSPLRRQGFNEQYF. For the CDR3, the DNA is TGTGCCAGCAGCCCCCTGCGGCGACAGGGGTTCAACGAGCAGTACTTC.

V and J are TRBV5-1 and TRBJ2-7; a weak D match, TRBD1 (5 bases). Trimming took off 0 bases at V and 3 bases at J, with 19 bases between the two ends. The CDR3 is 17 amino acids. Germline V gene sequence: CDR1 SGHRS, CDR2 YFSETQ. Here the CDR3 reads CASSLGWGSILNYEQYF. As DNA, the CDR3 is TGCGCCAGCAGCTTGGGATGGGGCTCCATACTTAACTACGAGCAGTACTTC.

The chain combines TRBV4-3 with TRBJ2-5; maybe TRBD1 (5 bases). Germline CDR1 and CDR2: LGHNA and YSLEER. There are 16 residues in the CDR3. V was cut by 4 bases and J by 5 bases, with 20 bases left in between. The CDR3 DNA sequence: TGCGCCAGCAGCCCCTCCGCCACCATCAGGGCTGAGACCCAGTACTTC. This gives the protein CASSPSATIRAETQYF.

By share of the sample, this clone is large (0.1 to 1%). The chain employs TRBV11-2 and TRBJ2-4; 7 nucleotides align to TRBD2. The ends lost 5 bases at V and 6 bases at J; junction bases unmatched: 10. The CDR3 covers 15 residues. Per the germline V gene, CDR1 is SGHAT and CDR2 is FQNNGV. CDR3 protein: CASSIATSWGNIQYF. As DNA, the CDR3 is TGTGCCAGCAGCATAGCGACTAGCTGGGGAAACATTCAGTACTTC. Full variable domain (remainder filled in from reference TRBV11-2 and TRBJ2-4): EAGVAQSPRYKIIEKRQSVAFWCNPISGHATLYWYQQILGQGPKLLIQFQNNGVVDDSQLPKDRFSAERLKGVDSTLKIQPAKLEDSAVYLCASSIATSWGNIQYFGAGTRLSVL.

CDR3 amino acids: CASSPEGAINQPQHF. In nucleotides, the CDR3 is TGTGCCAGCTCACCTGAGGGGGCAATCAATCAGCCCCAGCATTTT. The genes are TRBV18 and TRBJ1-5; 7 nucleotides align to TRBD1. Germline CDR1 and CDR2: KGHSH and LQKENI. The CDR3 covers 15 residues. V shed 3 bases and J 3 bases; nucleotides not matched to a gene: 5.

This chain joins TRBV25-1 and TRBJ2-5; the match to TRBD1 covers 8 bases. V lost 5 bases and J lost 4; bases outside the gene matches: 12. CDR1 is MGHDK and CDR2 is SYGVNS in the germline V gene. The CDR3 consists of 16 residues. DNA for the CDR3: TGTGCCAGCAGTTCTGAACCGGGACAGGTTAGAGAGACCCAGTACTTC. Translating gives CASSSEPGQVRETQYF.

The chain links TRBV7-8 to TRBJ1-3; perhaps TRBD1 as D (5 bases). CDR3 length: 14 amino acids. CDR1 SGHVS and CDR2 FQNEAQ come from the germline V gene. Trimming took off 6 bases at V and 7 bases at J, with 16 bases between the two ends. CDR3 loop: CASRGSGRMNTIYF. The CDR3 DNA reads TGTGCCAGCAGAGGTTCGGGGCGGATGAACACCATATATTTT.

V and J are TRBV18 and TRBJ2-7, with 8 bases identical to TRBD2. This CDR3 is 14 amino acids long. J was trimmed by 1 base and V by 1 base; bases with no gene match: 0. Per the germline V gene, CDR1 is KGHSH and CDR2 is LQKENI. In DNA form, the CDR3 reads TGTGCCAGCTCACCACTAGCGGGATCCTACGAGCAGTACTTC. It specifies CASSPLAGSYEQYF.

CDR3: CASSLQGSNSPLHF. In nucleotides, the CDR3 is TGTGCCAGTAGTCTCCAGGGGTCAAATTCACCCCTCCACTTT. This chain joins TRBV19 and TRBJ1-6, with D possibly being TRBD1 (6 bases). The germline gives CDR1 LNHDA, CDR2 SQIVND (reference sequence). The CDR3 is 14 amino acids. V lost 5 bases and J 7 bases, leaving 12 bases between the germline ends. Supplemented by reference TRBV19 and TRBJ1-6, the full variable domain reads DGGITQSPKYLFRKEGQNVTLSCEQNLNHDAMYWYRQDPGQGLRLIYYSQIVNDFQKGDIAEGYSVSREKKESFPLTVTSAQKNPTAFYLCASSLQGSNSPLHFGNGTRLTVT.

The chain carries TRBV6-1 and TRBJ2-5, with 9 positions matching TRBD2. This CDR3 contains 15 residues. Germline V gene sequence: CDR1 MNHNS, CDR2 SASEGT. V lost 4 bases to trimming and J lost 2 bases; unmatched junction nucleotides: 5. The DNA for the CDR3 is TGTGCCAGCAGTGTAGGGACTAGCTGGCAAGAGACCCAGTACTTC. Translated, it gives CASSVGTSWQETQYF.